Shown below are 18 T cell receptor beta chains from a single sample sequenced in a study of PD-1 blockade in mismatch repair-deficient tumors. Profiling relied on immunoSEQ multiplex PCR, and the TCRdb table lists in-frame clones only, not all of them. Of some 120,000 clones in the sample, almost 90% are singletons; the top ten hold 12%. Sequenced here: peripheral blood, sampled approximately 73 weeks after starting pembrolizumab. The receptor set was obtained from an adult with mismatch repair-deficient cancer.

The chain employs TRBV27 and TRBJ1-2; TRBD1 aligns across 7 bases. V was pared by 6 bases and J by 5 bases, with 12 bases of the junction left unmatched. This CDR3 is 15 amino acids long. CDR1 is MNHEY, CDR2 SMNVEV, per germline (reference sequence). The CDR3 sequence is CASRADRWGLYGYTF. CDR3 nucleotides: TGTGCCAGCAGGGCGGACAGGTGGGGGCTTTATGGCTACACCTTC.

The chain joins TRBV6-5 to TRBJ1-2; a possible D gene is TRBD1 (6 bases). Germline loops: CDR1 MNHEY, CDR2 SVGAGI. V was clipped by 1 base and J by 4 bases, with 13 bases between them. The CDR3 spans 15 residues. The CDR3 sequence is CASSYLGGLGYGYTF. CDR3 bases: TGTGCCAGCAGTTACTTGGGGGGGCTAGGCTATGGCTACACCTTC.

The chain combines TRBV6-5 with TRBJ2-3; D may be TRBD1 or TRBD2 (5 bases each). The germline gives CDR1 MNHEY, CDR2 SVGAGI. CDR3 size: 12 residues. Trimming removed 8 bases at V and 10 bases at J, with 16 bases between. The CDR3 nucleotides read TGTGCCAGCCAGGGACCCCTCGGGGCGCAGTATTTT. Amino acid sequence: CASQGPLGAQYF.

The rearrangement uses TRBV11-2 and TRBJ2-7; unclear D gene. Between the trimmed V and J ends, which lost 2 bases and 6 bases, there was a span of 17 bases. The CDR3 loop spans 15 amino acids. Germline lookup yields CDR1 SGHAT and CDR2 FQNNGV. CDR3 sequence reads: CASSLPASRHSEQYF. In DNA form, the CDR3 reads TGTGCCAGCAGCTTACCAGCCTCAAGACACTCCGAGCAGTACTTC.

The chain couples TRBV7-3 to TRBJ2-1, with a tentative D call TRBD2 (5 bases). The CDR3 extends over 16 amino acids. V lost 5 bases and J lost 2, with 16 bases in between. Germline-derived CDR1 and CDR2 are SGHTA and FQGTGA. The CDR3 DNA follows: TGTGCCAGCAGCCGGTCCGAAAGCGGCCCCTACAATGAGCAGTTCTTC. It translates to CASSRSESGPYNEQFF.

The chain employs TRBV5-1 and TRBJ2-5; 9 bases are a match to TRBD2. Germline V gene data show CDR1 as SGHRS and CDR2 as YFSETQ. The CDR3 covers 15 residues. Germline trimming cut 0 bases from V and 7 bases from J; bases unmatched to any gene: 7. CDR3 bases: TGCGCCAGCAGCTTGGAGGGACTAGCCGGTCGGACCCAGTACTTC. The encoded protein is CASSLEGLAGRTQYF.

The V gene is TRBV14, the J gene TRBJ1-2; no definite D call. V was pared by 3 bases and J by 4 bases, with 9 bases between. CDR1 and CDR2 (germline): SGHDN, FVKESK. The CDR3 loop spans 13 amino acids. The CDR3 DNA reads TGTGCCAGCAGCCAGGAGACCGCCTATGGCTACACCTTC. Encoded protein: CASSQETAYGYTF.

The chain links TRBV5-4 to TRBJ1-3; D not resolved. Germline V gene data show CDR1 as SGHNT and CDR2 as YYREEE (reference sequence). Trimming pared 0 bases from V and 2 bases from J, leaving 0 bases between. This CDR3 comprises 12 residues. In DNA form, the CDR3 reads TGTGCCAGCAGCTTGGCTGGAAACACCATATATTTT. It codes for CASSLAGNTIYF.

J is TRBJ2-7 and V is TRBV14; TRBD2 matches 7 bases. V gave up 1 base and J gave up 2 bases; unmatched junction bases: 8. Per the germline V gene, CDR1 is SGHDN and CDR2 is FVKESK. The CDR3 consists of 16 residues. The CDR3 is CASSQGRGGRTYEQYF. DNA for the CDR3: TGTGCCAGCAGCCAAGGTAGGGGCGGGAGAACCTACGAGCAGTACTTC.

The rearrangement links TRBV19 to TRBJ2-7; possibly TRBD1 for D (6 bases). This CDR3 has 14 amino acids. Trimming pared 6 bases from V and 0 bases from J, leaving 12 bases between. In germline, CDR1 is LNHDA, CDR2 SQIVND (reference sequence). As DNA, the CDR3 is TGTGCCAGTAGGCGACAGGAGAACTCCTACGAGCAGTACTTC. Residues: CASRRQENSYEQYF.

The chain couples TRBV10-1 to TRBJ2-5, with 10 bases matching TRBD1. V was clipped by 8 bases and J by 4 bases; unmatched bases: 7. CDR3 length: 14 amino acids. Germline CDR1 WNHNN, CDR2 SYGVQD (reference sequence). As DNA, the CDR3 is TGCGCCAGCCACCGACAGGGGGCGGGAGAGACCCAGTACTTC. Translated, it gives CASHRQGAGETQYF.

The V gene is TRBV6-6, the J gene TRBJ2-2; the D is unclear. V was clipped by 0 bases and J by 4 bases, with 9 bases between them. CDR1 is MNHNY and CDR2 is SVGAGI in the germline V gene (reference sequence). The CDR3 length is 15 residues. For the CDR3, the DNA is TGTGCCAGCAGTTACTCCCCGGGCCCCACCGGGGAGCTGTTTTTT. It encodes CASSYSPGPTGELFF.

The chain links TRBV6-1 to TRBJ1-5; D remains ambiguous. The CDR3 sequence is 13 residues long. Between the trimmed V and J ends, which lost 3 bases and 1 base, there was a span of 4 bases. The germline V gene encodes CDR1 MNHNS and CDR2 SASEGT. The CDR3 reads CASSDRSNQPQHF. CDR3 DNA sequence: TGTGCCAGCAGTGACAGGAGCAATCAGCCCCAGCATTTT.

V is TRBV2 and J is TRBJ2-3, with D possibly TRBD2 on 5 matching bases. This CDR3 spans 14 amino acids. Germline V gene lookup returns CDR1 SNHLY and CDR2 FYNNEI. V gave up 8 bases and J gave up 0 bases, with 12 bases separating them. Here the CDR3 DNA reads TGTGCCAGCGGAGCGGAGGTTAGCACAGATACGCAGTATTTT. This gives the protein CASGAEVSTDTQYF. The variable domain in full, with the rest retrieved from reference TRBV2 and TRBJ2-3, is EPEVTQTPSHQVTQMGQEVILRCVPISNHLYFYWYRQILGQKVEFLVSFYNNEISEKSEIFDDQFSVERPDGSNFTLKIRSTKLEDSAMYFCASGAEVSTDTQYFGPGTRLTVL.

The rearrangement joins TRBV5-1 to TRBJ2-7, with 9 bases that match TRBD1. This CDR3 spans 16 amino acids. With V trimmed by 3 bases and J by 5 bases, 12 bases remained unmatched. In germline, CDR1 is SGHRS, CDR2 YFSETQ. The CDR3 is CASSSSTRDREDEQYF. The CDR3 coding sequence is TGCGCCAGCAGCTCCTCCACCCGGGACAGGGAGGACGAGCAGTACTTC.

This clone has just a few counts. This chain links TRBV6-5 with TRBJ1-5; no reliable D call. V was trimmed by 0 bases and J by 5 bases, leaving 11 bases between them. The CDR3 is 15 amino acids. The germline V gene encodes CDR1 MNHEY and CDR2 SVGAGI. The DNA for the CDR3 is TGTGCCAGCAGTTACTCGCGGTCAGCCCATCAGCCCCAGCATTTT. This gives the protein CASSYSRSAHQPQHF.

The chain couples TRBV10-1 to TRBJ1-5; 7 bases are shared with TRBD1. The CDR3 is 15 residues long. Germline CDR1 WNHNN, CDR2 SYGVQD (reference sequence). J lost 4 bases, V lost 0 bases, and 3 bases had no gene match. This CDR3 is CASSESEQGNQPQHF. The CDR3 DNA follows: TGCGCCAGCAGTGAGTCGGAACAGGGGAATCAGCCCCAGCATTTT.

The V and J genes are TRBV6-6 and TRBJ2-2; TRBD1 might be the D (5 bases). V was shortened by 6 bases and J by 7 bases, with 9 bases between the two germline ends. Germline CDR1 reads MNHNY; CDR2 reads SVGAGI (reference sequence). This CDR3 spans 12 amino acids. The CDR3 reads CASSYQGGELFF. The DNA for the CDR3 is TGTGCCAGCAGCTATCAGGGCGGGGAGCTGTTTTTT.